This T cell receptor beta chain came from a study of naive and memory T cell subsets (dated by TCRdb to about 2017). General notes on the study: The study applied an open-source, UMI-based TCR alpha and beta sequencing pipeline to sorted naive and memory peripheral blood T cell subsets. The functional CMV T cell responses agreed completely with IgG serology results. RNA was DNase-treated and reverse transcribed with TCR constant-region primers, mostly using SuperScript III.

Separate amplification of TCR alpha and beta chain libraries was performed from the second PCR step onward. The CMV status of each donor was determined by measuring IFNgamma production from CD4+ T cells after fresh PBMCs had been stimulated overnight with CMV viral lysate. CD4 T cells were positively selected with Miltenyi beads, followed by positive selection of CD8 T cells from the CD4-negative fraction. After staining for CD3, CD4, CD8, CD45RA, CD27 and a live/dead dye, cells were sorted on a BD Aria II into four subsets based on CD45RA and CD27. A few healthy volunteers provided blood, and each donor's sample was split into CD4 and CD8 T cells and then further divided into four differentiation subsets. About 0.11 L of peripheral blood was taken from each donor, and PBMC were separated by density-gradient centrifugation on Ficoll-Paque PLUS. The sorted cells were lysed in RLT buffer, after which RNA was extracted using a Qiagen RNeasy kit and kept at -80 degrees C.

From a lookup of the germline V gene, CDR1 and CDR2 are SQVTM and ANQGSEA. V drops 7 bases and J drops 3 bases, leaving 19 bases in between. From cysteine to phenylalanine, the CDR3 is 14 amino acids long. Just the 42-base CDR3 DNA is kept, in frame starting at base 1. What the work shows at the level of the full study, not this receptor alone: After error correction, only a single occurrence was seen for over 95% of naive TCR sequences, so much steeper abundance distributions were produced than in memory subsets. RNA-based TCR counts may be affected by expression changes linked to T cell activation and differentiation. A few larger clonotypes were present in naive repertoires, particularly the CD8 repertoires, and these clonotypes were possibly memory cells re-expressing CD45RA. Single alpha or beta chain sequences, rather than paired alpha/beta receptors, were used to define clonotypes. In both CD4 and CD8 cells, going from naive through CM, EM and EMRA, the Gini index went up while Shannon and inverse Simpson diversity went down. TCR abundance followed a power law with an exponent that was different for naive and memory subsets but consistent across the three individuals. No ground truth was available to validate the repertoire findings for the naive and memory subsets.

Receptor amplification or capture employed UMI-ligation and nested PCR. The beta constant-region primer was an equimolar mix of two oligonucleotides covering both TRBC1 and TRBC2. Four rounds of PCR, combining the SP2 primer with nested alpha and beta constant-region primers, were used to amplify the ligated cDNA. T4 RNA ligase 1 ligated a single-stranded oligonucleotide carrying the SP2 primer and a 12-nucleotide UMI to the cDNA 3' end. The ligation reaction was incubated at 16°C for roughly 18-25 hours. PCR2 was usually performed as a SYBR Green qPCR and halted at a preset threshold so that over-amplification would not occur. All purifications after the first were performed with Agencourt AMPure XP magnetic beads. Library amounts were measured by Qubit and library quality was assessed on a TapeStation, where the main peak was expected at around 650 bp. Pooled libraries were sequenced on an Illumina MiSeq with v2 2x251 paired-end kits, typically giving about 0.9-2.1 million reads per sample. Each sample library was pooled at 4 nM, and roughly 5-8% PhiX was included to improve cluster recognition. The paper's data handling went like this. FASTQ reads processed by Demultiplexor were assigned V and J genes by Decombinator through tag matching that tolerated a single base-pair mismatch. Collapsinator relied on UMIs to fix sequencing errors as well as frequency errors caused by PCR heterogeneity. TCRs were translated and CDR3s were extracted from the conserved cysteine to the FGXG phenylalanine by CDR3Translator, with non-productive sequences being flagged. Repertoires were subsampled to equal numbers of UMI-defined TCRs before Gini, Shannon entropy and inverse Simpson indices were calculated. Within the linear range, a power law was fitted to clonotype abundance distributions using maximum likelihood. When run on a single naive CD8 sample, MIGEC and the pipeline yielded similar UMI counts, similar unique TCR numbers and similar clonal distributions. One analysis removed from the naive repertoire any naive TCRs that were also present in any memory subset from the same donor. The repertoires were searched for around 7,000 CMV-associated CDR3 sequences that had been compiled from VDJdb and a published dataset. The public sequencing data were trimmed at Q25 with fastp and processed into clonotypes with MiXCR by TCRdb, which kept only in-frame beta chains. Identical CDR3 protein sequences are pooled into one entry, listed with their most common genes and DNA. TCRdb's processing, not the authors', yielded these V and J calls. The sample table shows 80,000 to 95,000 distinct CDR3 sequences, and 9% are seen once. The top ten hold 1.2% of the sample.

This clonotype has ten or more counts. Its target antigen remains unknown. No base quality values were provided; no much bigger clone lies one nucleotide off. Sequencing was performed on naive CD8+ T cells from blood. This specimen's cell subset or site label, interpreted: naive T cells, CD45RA high CD27+. The sequence was obtained from a human donor in good health. This chain joins TRBV29-1 to TRBJ2-7; the D element might be TRBD1 or TRBD2, as each aligns at 5 bases. The DNA sequence reads TGCAGCGCCCAGTTGGGGGAACGGGGCTACGAGCAGTACTTC. Its coded protein is CSAQLGERGYEQYF.